What follows are 28 T cell receptor beta chains derived from one specimen sequenced in a study of siplizumab effects on memory and regulatory T cells. Repertoires were generated with immunoSEQ multiplex PCR, while TCRdb's copy carries only in-frame clones and drops some. The sample records about 72,000 clones, roughly 89% being singletons. Material: CD8+ T cells sorted from blood. These receptors originate from a human donor in good health.

This chain links TRBV9 with TRBJ2-3, with 8 positions matching TRBD1. CDR1 is SGDLS, CDR2 YYNGEE, per germline. J lost 4 bases, V lost 4 bases, and 5 bases had no gene match. This CDR3 is 14 amino acids long. CDR3 in DNA: TGTGCCAGCAGCCATGACAGGGGTCCAGATACGCAGTATTTT. It translates to CASSHDRGPDTQYF.

The rearrangement links TRBV6-5 to TRBJ2-2, with a tentative D call TRBD2 (7 bases). The V and J ends lost 8 bases and 4 bases respectively, with 14 bases between them. The germline V gene has CDR1 MNHEY and CDR2 SVGAGI. The CDR3 spans 14 residues. DNA of the CDR3: TGTGCCAGCTGTCGGCGGGGGCTCACCGGGGAGCTGTTTTTT. It is translated as CASCRRGLTGELFF.

The chain links TRBV7-8 to TRBJ2-1; weak D call: TRBD2 (5 bases). The V end lost 1 base, the J end lost 0 bases, and 10 bases lay between the germline ends. The CDR3 totals 16 residues. Germline V gives CDR1 SGHVS, CDR2 FQNEAQ. CDR3 loop: CASSLDRRSSYNEQFF. As DNA, the CDR3 is TGTGCCAGCAGCTTAGACCGGAGGAGCTCCTACAATGAGCAGTTCTTC. Filled out from reference TRBV7-8 and TRBJ2-1, the complete variable domain reads GAGVSQSPRYKVAKRGQDVALRCDPISGHVSLFWYQQALGQGPEFLTYFQNEAQLDKSGLPSDRFFAERPEGSVSTLKIQRTQQEDSAVYLCASSLDRRSSYNEQFFGPGTRLTVL.

The V and J genes are TRBV6-1 and TRBJ1-5; D unclear. Per germline, CDR1 MNHNS and CDR2 SASEGT. The CDR3 totals 14 residues. V dropped 2 bases and J dropped 5 bases, with 10 bases sitting between them. The chain's CDR3 is CASSEFQPDQPQHF. The DNA of the CDR3 is TGTGCCAGCAGTGAATTCCAGCCTGATCAGCCCCAGCATTTT.

The V gene is TRBV4-1, the J gene TRBJ2-7; D ambiguous. V lost 1 base and J lost 2, with 9 bases in between. This CDR3 is built from 14 residues. CDR1 is MGHRA, CDR2 YSYEKL, per germline. The CDR3 DNA follows: TGCGCCAGCAGCCAAGGACACCCCCCCTACGAGCAGTACTTC. Protein product: CASSQGHPPYEQYF.

This clone appeared once. The genes are TRBV6-5 and TRBJ2-1; D gene unclear. CDR1 and CDR2 from the germline V gene are MNHEY and SVGAGI. Trimming cost V 5 bases and J 8 bases, with 10 bases left between them. The CDR3 length is 12 residues. CDR3 nucleotide sequence: TGTGCCAGCAGTCCAGCTGGCGATGAGCAGTTCTTC. Its protein is CASSPAGDEQFF.

The chain links TRBV19 to TRBJ1-1; D gene ambiguous. The CDR3 extends over 13 amino acids. Germline V gene sequence: CDR1 LNHDA, CDR2 SQIVND (reference sequence). The V end was cut by 5 bases, the J end by 2 bases, with 9 bases between. The DNA for the CDR3 is TGTGCCAGTAGTCCGGGGTTAAACACTGAAGCTTTCTTT. Protein: CASSPGLNTEAFF.

The chain has TRBV19 and TRBJ2-1; TRBD2 agrees at 13 bases. The CDR3 runs to 15 residues. Trimming at V came to 4 bases and at J to 7 bases, leaving 4 bases not matched to a gene. Per the germline V gene, CDR1 is LNHDA and CDR2 is SQIVND (reference sequence). In DNA, the CDR3 is TGTGCCAGTAGTACCGGGACTAGCGGGATAAATGAGCAGTTCTTC. It specifies CASSTGTSGINEQFF.

The chain carries TRBV9 and TRBJ1-1, with D hard to call. The CDR3 covers 13 residues. CDR1 and CDR2 from the germline V gene are SGDLS and YYNGEE. The ends were cut back, 2 bases at V and 3 bases at J, with 8 bases in the middle. The CDR3 DNA reads as TGTGCCAGCAGCGTTTATGAGGACACTGAAGCTTTCTTT. The encoded protein is CASSVYEDTEAFF.

J is TRBJ1-2 and V is TRBV6-1; the match to TRBD1 covers 7 bases. With V trimmed by 0 bases and J by 3 bases, 13 bases remained unmatched. Per the germline V gene, CDR1 is MNHNS and CDR2 is SASEGT. This CDR3 comprises 18 residues. CDR3: CASSEAVGRGFHDYGYTF. Written as DNA, the CDR3 is TGTGCCAGCAGTGAAGCTGTGGGCAGGGGGTTTCATGACTATGGCTACACCTTC.

The chain is built from TRBV19 and TRBJ1-1, with D perhaps TRBD1 (5 bases). V lost 8 bases and J 1 base, leaving 17 bases between the germline ends. Germline values: CDR1 LNHDA, CDR2 SQIVND (reference sequence). This CDR3 comprises 15 residues. In DNA form, the CDR3 reads TGTGCCAGTTTTGCGGGACTCATGGGGAACACTGAAGCTTTCTTT. Translation gives CASFAGLMGNTEAFF.

J is TRBJ2-3 and V is TRBV7-9; tentative D call: TRBD1 (6 bases). CDR1 is SEHNR and CDR2 is FQNEAQ in the germline V gene (reference sequence). CDR3 size: 17 residues. V was trimmed by 1 base and J by 2 bases, leaving 16 bases between them. This CDR3 reads CASSLDNGRGYTDTQYF. The CDR3 DNA reads TGTGCCAGCAGCTTAGATAACGGCAGGGGTTACACAGATACGCAGTATTTT.

This CDR3 is CASSQTQGPYNEQFF. The CDR3 region has the DNA TGTGCCAGCAGCCAAACACAGGGACCCTACAATGAGCAGTTCTTC. The chain employs TRBV7-6 and TRBJ2-1; weak D call: TRBD1 (6 bases). This CDR3 has 15 residues. V lost 5 bases, J lost 2 bases, and 13 bases lay in between. The germline V gene has CDR1 SGHVS and CDR2 FNYEAQ.

The V call is TRBV2, the J call TRBJ1-5, with 10 nucleotides matching TRBD1. CDR1 is SNHLY, CDR2 FYNNEI, per germline. This CDR3 is 15 amino acids long. Losses at the gene ends were 6 bases for V and 5 bases for J; bases not matched to a gene: 7. Here the CDR3 reads CASRVGTGDHQPQHF. The CDR3 DNA reads TGTGCCAGCAGGGTAGGGACAGGGGACCATCAGCCCCAGCATTTT.

This clone showed up just a few times. The chain employs TRBV6-4 and TRBJ2-1; D is unclear. The CDR3 is made up of 13 amino acids. The germline V gene has CDR1 MRHNA and CDR2 SNTAGT. V lost 5 bases, J lost 4 bases, and 9 bases lay in between. The CDR3 DNA reads TGTGCCAGCAGTTCCGACTCATACAATGAGCAGTTCTTC. It codes for CASSSDSYNEQFF.

DNA for the CDR3: TGTGCCAGCAGCCCTAGCACCAACTACGAGCAGTACTTC. Translating it yields CASSPSTNYEQYF. V gene TRBV5-4 combines with J gene TRBJ2-7; tentative D call: TRBD2 (5 bases). Germline V gene lookup returns CDR1 SGHNT and CDR2 YYREEE (reference sequence). V was pared by 4 bases and J by 3 bases, with 11 bases between. The CDR3 has 13 amino acids.

V is TRBV7-8 and J is TRBJ2-7; either TRBD1 or TRBD2 may supply D (6 bases each). The V and J ends lost 3 bases and 0 bases respectively, with 15 bases between them. CDR3 length: 16 amino acids. The germline CDR1 and CDR2 sequences are SGHVS and FQNEAQ. The CDR3 here is CASSFNRGPFSYEQYF. CDR3 nucleotides: TGTGCCAGCAGCTTCAATCGGGGGCCTTTCTCCTACGAGCAGTACTTC. The full variable domain, with the rest looked up from reference TRBV7-8 and TRBJ2-7, is GAGVSQSPRYKVAKRGQDVALRCDPISGHVSLFWYQQALGQGPEFLTYFQNEAQLDKSGLPSDRFFAERPEGSVSTLKIQRTQQEDSAVYLCASSFNRGPFSYEQYFGPGTRLTVT.

The gene calls are TRBV6-4 and TRBJ2-7, with D hard to call. V lost 5 bases to trimming and J lost 6 bases, with 8 bases between them. This CDR3 is built from 11 residues. Germline CDR1 reads MRHNA; CDR2 reads SNTAGT. CDR3: CASSSSAEQYF. For the CDR3, the DNA is TGTGCCAGCAGTTCCTCTGCCGAGCAGTACTTC.

This clone was seen only once. The J gene is TRBJ1-2, the V gene TRBV27; TRBD1 matches 8 bases. Germline lookup yields CDR1 MNHEY and CDR2 SMNVEV (reference sequence). CDR3 size: 17 residues. V lost 0 bases, J lost 8 bases, and 14 bases stayed unmatched. CDR3 region: CASSLSGLAGQAGGYTF. As DNA, the CDR3 is TGTGCCAGCAGTTTATCGGGGCTGGCGGGACAGGCTGGCGGCTACACCTTC.

V is TRBV5-5 and J is TRBJ2-1; D uncertain. Trimming removed 1 base from V and 8 bases from J, with 16 bases in between. Germline V gene data show CDR1 as SGHKS and CDR2 as YYEKEE (reference sequence). The CDR3 consists of 15 residues. DNA for the CDR3: TGTGCCAGCAGCTTGTACCTCTCTTTAGGCGATGAGCAGTTCTTC. Translation gives CASSLYLSLGDEQFF. Together with reference TRBV5-5 and TRBJ2-1, the CDR3 gives the full variable domain: DAGVTQSPTHLIKTRGQQVTLRCSPISGHKSVSWYQQVLGQGPQFIFQYYEKEERGRGNFPDRFSARQFPNYSSELNVNALLLGDSALYLCASSLYLSLGDEQFFGPGTRLTVL.

The chain recombines TRBV27 with TRBJ1-5, with TRBD1 as a possible D gene (6 bases). This CDR3 is built from 14 residues. Germline CDR1 is MNHEY and CDR2 is SMNVEV (reference sequence). Deletions cut 3 bases from V and 6 bases from J, with 12 bases between. The CDR3 here is CASSFQGFGQPQHF. CDR3 DNA: TGTGCCAGCAGTTTTCAGGGGTTCGGTCAGCCCCAGCATTTT.

V usage is TRBV7-9 and J usage is TRBJ2-1, with D hard to call. The CDR3 runs 13 residues. Germline assignment: CDR1 SEHNR and CDR2 FQNEAQ (reference sequence). V was shortened by 4 bases and J by 7 bases, with 11 bases between the two germline ends. The CDR3: CASSSPARNEQFF. The CDR3 nucleotides read TGTGCCAGCAGCTCGCCCGCAAGAAATGAGCAGTTCTTC. Full variable domain (missing parts from reference TRBV7-9 and TRBJ2-1): DTGVSQNPRHKITKRGQNVTFRCDPISEHNRLYWYRQTLGQGPEFLTYFQNEAQLEKSRLLSDRFSAERPKGSFSTLEIQRTEQGDSAMYLCASSSPARNEQFFGPGTRLTVL.

The rearrangement links TRBV19 to TRBJ2-7; maybe TRBD1 (6 bases). V lost 5 bases and J lost 2, with 13 bases in between. This CDR3 comprises 14 residues. Per the germline V gene, CDR1 is LNHDA and CDR2 is SQIVND (reference sequence). The CDR3: CASSPGTSPYEQYF. The CDR3 region has the DNA TGTGCCAGTAGTCCCGGGACAAGCCCCTACGAGCAGTACTTC.

V usage is TRBV29-1 and J usage is TRBJ2-3; TRBD2 agrees at 14 bases. Germline assignment: CDR1 SQVTM and CDR2 ANQGSEA. The junction had 3 bases not matched to a gene; V was cut back by 4 bases and J by 3 bases. CDR3 length: 15 amino acids. CDR3 bases: TGCAGCGTTGTAGGGACTAGCGGGAGTACAGATACGCAGTATTTT. Protein product: CSVVGTSGSTDTQYF.

The chain employs TRBV28 and TRBJ2-7; no definite D call. Trimming shortened V by 3 bases and J by 3 bases, and 9 bases separated the two germline ends. CDR1 and CDR2 from the germline V gene are MDHEN and SYDVKM. The CDR3 is 13 residues long. For the CDR3, the DNA is TGTGCCAGCAGTTTGGGGATGGGCTACGAGCAGTACTTC. Residues: CASSLGMGYEQYF.

To note about this clone: Other nucleotide sequences from this sample produce the same CDR3. The chain combines TRBV7-9 with TRBJ2-2; TRBD2 might be the D (6 bases). The CDR3 has 12 residues. CDR1 and CDR2 (germline): SEHNR, FQNEAQ (reference sequence). Trimming cost V 7 bases and J 4 bases, with 7 bases left between them. CDR3 bases: TGTGCCAGCACGGGACTCACCGGGGAGCTGTTTTTT. Residues: CASTGLTGELFF. The variable domain in full, completed from reference TRBV7-9 and TRBJ2-2, reads DTGVSQNPRHKITKRGQNVTFRCDPISEHNRLYWYRQTLGQGPEFLTYFQNEAQLEKSRLLSDRFSAERPKGSFSTLEIQRTEQGDSAMYLCASTGLTGELFFGEGSRLTVL.

The chain recombines TRBV14 with TRBJ2-7, with D maybe TRBD2 (6 bases). CDR3 length equals 15 residues. CDR1 and CDR2 (germline): SGHDN, FVKESK. Trimming removed 4 bases from V and 3 bases from J, with 16 bases in between. CDR3 loop: CASSPGLARHYEQYF. The CDR3 DNA follows: TGTGCCAGCAGCCCAGGGCTAGCGCGCCACTACGAGCAGTACTTC. Using reference TRBV14 and TRBJ2-7 for the parts outside the CDR3, the full variable domain is EAGVTQFPSHSVIEKGQTVTLRCDPISGHDNLYWYRRVMGKEIKFLLHFVKESKQDESGMPNNRFLAERTGGTYSTLKVQPAELEDSGVYFCASSPGLARHYEQYFGPGTRLTVT.

This clone was observed many times. This chain connects TRBV5-1 to TRBJ1-1; D might be TRBD1 (6 bases). Germline loops: CDR1 SGHRS, CDR2 YFSETQ. CDR3 length: 14 residues. Trimming removed 5 bases at V and 7 bases at J, with 18 bases between. The CDR3 protein is CASRDAGTPDEAFF. As DNA, the CDR3 is TGCGCCAGCAGAGATGCCGGGACACCGGATGAAGCTTTCTTT.